What follows is one TCR beta chain and its context. Its antigen remains unknown. Some clones are missing from TCRdb's copy, which holds only in-frame ones; the method was immunoSEQ multiplex PCR. This table has over 5,500 clones, 23% appearing once. These data are taken from a study of T cells in localized non-small cell lung cancer. Findings of the study overall: Adjacent lung held a median 57 of the top 100 tumor clones. Uninvolved adjacent lung had higher T cell clonality than tumor and all other tissues. Analysis by sequencing included only one tumor region, so heterogeneity remains possible.

CDR1 is MGHRA and CDR2 is YSYEKL in the germline V gene. This CDR3 is 14 amino acids long. V was trimmed by 4 bases and J by 8 bases, leaving 17 bases between them. V is TRBV4-1 and J is TRBJ1-2, with D tentatively TRBD1 (5 bases). The receptor comes from a man aged 40-75 years with stage III squamous cell lung carcinoma. This sample comprised lung tumor tissue, obtained before any cancer treatment. Written as DNA, the CDR3 is TGCGCCAGCAGCCCACTACAGGAGGGAGAAGGCTACACCTTC. Protein product: CASSPLQEGEGYTF.